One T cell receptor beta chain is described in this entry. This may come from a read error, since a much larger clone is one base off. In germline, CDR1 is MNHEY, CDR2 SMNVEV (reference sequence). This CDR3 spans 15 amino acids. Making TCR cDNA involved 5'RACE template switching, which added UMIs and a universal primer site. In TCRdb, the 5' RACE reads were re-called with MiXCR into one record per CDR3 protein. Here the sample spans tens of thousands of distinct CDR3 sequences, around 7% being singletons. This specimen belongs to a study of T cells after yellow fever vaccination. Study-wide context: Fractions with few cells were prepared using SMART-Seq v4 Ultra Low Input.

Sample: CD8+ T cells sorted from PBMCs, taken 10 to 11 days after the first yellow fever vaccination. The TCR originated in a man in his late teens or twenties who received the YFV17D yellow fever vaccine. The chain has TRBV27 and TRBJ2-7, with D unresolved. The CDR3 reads CASSFDMPGFYAQYF. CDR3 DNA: TGTGCCAGCAGTTTTGACATGCCCGGCTTCTACGCGCAGTACTTC.